The text below deals with one TCR beta chain. TCRdb fed the RT-PCR reads into MiXCR, producing one record per CDR3 protein. This sample yields hundreds of thousands of distinct CDR3 sequences, of which 12% to 15% are seen a single time; roughly 3.9% belongs to the top ten. CDR1 and CDR2 from the germline V gene are KGHSH and LQKENI. V lost 0 bases, J lost 5 bases, and 14 bases lay in between. The CDR3 length is 15 residues. This chain joins TRBV18 and TRBJ2-7, with a weak D call TRBD2 (5 bases). Sequencing used memory CD4+ T cells from blood. This clonotype was sampled from a female donor in good health, serving as a healthy control. The CDR3 loop is CASSPPSGVAHEQYF. The CDR3 DNA follows: TGTGCCAGCTCACCACCCAGCGGAGTCGCCCACGAGCAGTACTTC.